A single sample gave rise to the 13 T cell receptor beta chains below, sequenced in a study of blood T cells in healthy people across ages. A J-beta primer mix and a sample-barcoded 5' primer were used in a second PCR of roughly 7 to 12 cycles. Using its own MiXCR run on the 5' RACE reads, TCRdb lists one record per CDR3 protein. The data contain over 1,200,000 distinct CDR3 sequences, almost 60% of them singletons. The sequencing sample was made of blood. The receptors were gathered from a young man in good health.

The chain couples TRBV4-2 to TRBJ2-2; TRBD2 matches 7 bases. With 0 bases clipped from V and 0 bases from J, the junction kept 4 bases outside the gene matches. The length of the CDR3 is 17 residues. Per germline, CDR1 LGHNA and CDR2 YNFKEQ. The CDR3 DNA is TGTGCCAGCAGCCAAGATAGGGAGGGGTCGAACACCGGGGAGCTGTTTTTT. Translated: CASSQDREGSNTGELFF.

The genes are TRBV7-6 and TRBJ2-4; unclear D gene. CDR1 is SGHVS and CDR2 is FNYEAQ in the germline V gene. V gave up 1 base and J gave up 13 bases, with 11 bases separating them. The CDR3 is 12 residues long. CDR3 in DNA: TGTGCCAGCAGCTTAGAAGGGATACAGCAGTACTTC. It codes for CASSLEGIQQYF.

This clonotype was picked up one time. The chain links TRBV3-1 to TRBJ2-7; 13 bases map to TRBD2. Looked up from germline, CDR1 is LGHDT and CDR2 is YNNKEL (reference sequence). There are 17 residues in the CDR3. Trimming took 3 bases from V and 5 from J; bases not matched to a gene: 10. The CDR3 reads CASSHQGGTSGKDEQYF. CDR3 coding DNA: TGTGCCAGCAGCCACCAAGGGGGGACTAGCGGGAAGGACGAGCAGTACTTC.

This clonotype showed up many times. The gene calls are TRBV7-9 and TRBJ1-1; maybe TRBD1 (6 bases). The germline V gene encodes CDR1 SEHNR and CDR2 FQNEAQ (reference sequence). Trimming shortened V by 5 bases and J by 4 bases, and 11 bases separated the two germline ends. This CDR3 contains 13 residues. The CDR3 is CASSPRGSTEAFF. CDR3 nucleotides: TGTGCCAGCAGCCCCAGGGGTAGCACTGAAGCTTTCTTT.

V gene TRBV6-1 combines with J gene TRBJ1-4; possible D gene TRBD1, 6 bases. V shed 7 bases and J shed 1 base, with 22 bases lying between them. CDR1 and CDR2 from the germline V gene are MNHNS and SASEGT. The length of the CDR3 is 18 residues. CDR3 nucleotides: TGTGCCAGCAACATAGCCCCTCCTCAAGGGGGAACTAATGAAAAACTGTTTTTT. It translates to CASNIAPPQGGTNEKLFF.

The chain employs TRBV28 and TRBJ2-5; D possibly uses TRBD1 or TRBD2 (6 bases each). Gene TRBJ2-1 matches the end of the DNA better, so the J call may be wrong. CDR1 MDHEN and CDR2 SYDVKM come from the germline V gene. The CDR3 loop spans 13 amino acids. The CDR3 loop reads CASSRGGQETQFF. In nucleotides, the CDR3 is TGTGCCAGCAGCAGGGGAGGCCAAGAGACCCAGTTCTTC.

A word on this clonotype: A much larger clone differs by one base, so this may be a read error. This rearrangement joins TRBV5-1 to TRBJ1-4, with D hard to call. This CDR3 is built from 14 residues. CDR1 and CDR2 from the germline V gene are SGHRS and YFSETQ. The CDR3 region has the DNA TGCGCCAGCAGCTTGTCACAGACTATTGAAAAACTGTTTTTT. Translation: CASSLSQTIEKLFF.

The chain joins TRBV25-1 to TRBJ1-2, with D unclear. The germline CDR1 and CDR2 sequences are MGHDK and SYGVNS. This CDR3 is built from 13 residues. The V gene lost 5 bases and the J gene lost 8 bases, with 15 bases spanning the gap. DNA for the CDR3: TGTGCCAGCAGTCTAGGACCCGGCCAAGGCTACACCTTC. It is translated as CASSLGPGQGYTF.

As concerns this clonotype: One end of the junction is discordant with germline, which a read error may explain. This rearrangement joins TRBV7-9 to TRBJ1-1, with TRBD1 as a possible D gene (6 bases). This CDR3 is 13 amino acids long. Germline V gives CDR1 SEHNR, CDR2 FQNEAQ (reference sequence). CDR3 in DNA: TGTGCCAGCGGCTTTGAGGGGGGAACTGAAGCTTTCTTT. It translates to CASGFEGGTEAFF. Variable domain in full (rest from reference TRBV7-9 and TRBJ1-1): DTGVSQNPRHKITKRGQNVTFRCDPISEHNRLYWYRQTLGQGPEFLTYFQNEAQLEKSRLLSDRFSAERPKGSFSTLEIQRTEQGDSAMYLCASGFEGGTEAFFGQGTRLTVV.

This clonotype came up once. The V gene is TRBV12-3 or TRBV12-4, the J gene TRBJ1-1; D unclear. Deletions cut 6 bases from V and 2 bases from J, with 16 bases between. This CDR3 comprises 15 residues. The CDR3 spells CASSGRLSANTEAFF. In nucleotides, the CDR3 is TGTGCCAGCAGCGGGAGGCTCTCTGCCAACACTGAAGCTTTCTTT.

The V gene is TRBV25-1, the J gene TRBJ2-1; D unclear. The J call may be mistaken, given a closer DNA end match to TRBJ2-7. CDR3 length equals 15 residues. Germline V CDR1 and CDR2: MGHDK, SYGVNS. Here the CDR3 reads CASSEYASGSYEQYF. CDR3 sequence (DNA): TGTGCCAGCAGTGAATATGCGTCCGGCTCCTACGAGCAGTACTTC.

There are a few counts of this clonotype. The gene calls are TRBV29-1 and TRBJ2-7; TRBD1 is a possible D gene (5 bases). This CDR3 region has 16 residues. V was pared by 4 bases and J by 0 bases, with 19 bases between. Germline CDR1 reads SQVTM; CDR2 reads ANQGSEA. The CDR3 bases are TGCAGCGTTGTGATGCGGCAGGGTTCCCTCTCCTACGAGCAGTACTTC. It is translated as CSVVMRQGSLSYEQYF.

This clonotype came up a few times. The genes are TRBV6-6 and TRBJ2-5, with 10 bases identical to TRBD2. The CDR3 covers 15 residues. Trimming cost V 5 bases and J 0 bases; bases outside gene matches: 3. CDR1 and CDR2 (germline): MNHNY, SVGAGI (reference sequence). The CDR3 loop reads CASSVSGGYQETQYF. The CDR3 DNA follows: TGTGCCAGCAGTGTTAGCGGGGGGTACCAAGAGACCCAGTACTTC.